These 16 T cell receptor beta chains were sequenced from one sample in a study of cytomegalovirus exposure and HLA in healthy donors. Both 60 Vbeta primers and 13 Jbeta primers went into the PCR. Some clones are missing from TCRdb's copy, which holds only in-frame ones; the method was immunoSEQ multiplex PCR. The repertoire holds approximately 150,000 clones, with roughly three quarters as singletons. The sample consisted of PBMCs. The receptor source for this set is a woman between 18 and 29 years old in good health and CMV-seronegative.

The V and J genes are TRBV14 and TRBJ1-1, with unresolved D. CDR1 and CDR2 (germline): SGHDN, FVKESK. This CDR3 spans 10 amino acids. V was shortened by 6 bases and J by 11 bases, with 10 bases between the two germline ends. The CDR3 sequence is CASRPGGAFF. In DNA form, the CDR3 reads TGTGCCAGCAGGCCAGGTGGCGCTTTCTTT.

The chain joins TRBV6-5 to TRBJ2-7; 7 nucleotides line up with TRBD1. The DNA matches TRBJ2-1 better at its end, which makes the J call doubtful. In germline, CDR1 is MNHEY, CDR2 SVGAGI. There are 16 residues in the CDR3. CDR3 amino acids: CASSYSTAQGPYEQFF. The CDR3 DNA reads as TGTGCCAGCAGTTACTCGACAGCACAGGGGCCCTACGAGCAGTTCTTC.

This sequence joins TRBV5-4 and TRBJ2-1, with 8 nucleotides matching TRBD2. The germline V gene encodes CDR1 SGHNT and CDR2 YYREEE (reference sequence). The CDR3 spans 15 residues. The V gene end was trimmed by 3 bases and the J gene end by 4 bases; junction bases not matched to a gene: 6. CDR3 sequence: CASSSTSGGYNEQFF. In nucleotides, the CDR3 is TGTGCCAGCAGCTCCACGAGCGGGGGTTACAATGAGCAGTTCTTC.

This chain connects TRBV2 to TRBJ2-2; TRBD1 matches at 7 bases. The CDR3 totals 14 residues. The trim removed 8 bases at V and 6 bases at J, leaving 9 bases unmatched. CDR1 is SNHLY, CDR2 FYNNEI, per germline. The CDR3 loop is CASSRGRDAGELFF. CDR3 sequence (DNA): TGTGCCAGCTCGAGGGGGCGCGATGCCGGGGAGCTGTTTTTT.

This clone has more than one count but fewer than ten. CDR3 loop: CAWKRQGTRSGANVLTF. DNA of the CDR3: TGTGCCTGGAAGAGACAGGGGACTCGCTCTGGGGCCAACGTCCTGACTTTC. The chain uses TRBV30 and TRBJ2-6, with 8 bases matching TRBD1. In germline, CDR1 is GTSNPN, CDR2 SVGIG (reference sequence). CDR3 size: 17 residues. With 4 bases clipped from V and 0 bases from J, the junction kept 8 bases outside the gene matches. The entire variable domain, with the rest obtained from reference TRBV30 and TRBJ2-6, is as follows: SQTIHQWPATLVQPVGSPLSLECTVEGTSNPNLYWYRQAAGRGLQLLFYSVGIGQISSEVPQNLSASRPQDRQFILSSKKLLLSDSGFYLCAWKRQGTRSGANVLTFGAGSRLTVL.

V usage is TRBV12-5 and J usage is TRBJ2-7; D remains ambiguous. V was pared by 4 bases and J by 2 bases, with 9 bases between. Germline V gene sequence: CDR1 LGHNT, CDR2 FRNRAP. This CDR3 contains 13 residues. This CDR3 reads CASGSFSPYEQYF. CDR3 nucleotides: TGTGCTAGTGGTTCGTTCTCCCCCTACGAGCAGTACTTC.

The chain uses TRBV25-1 and TRBJ2-5; 15 bases are shared with TRBD2. CDR3 length equals 17 residues. With 1 base clipped from V and 4 bases from J, the junction kept 4 bases outside the gene matches. From germline, CDR1 is MGHDK and CDR2 SYGVNS. The CDR3 nucleotides read TGTGCCAGCAGTGAATCGGGGGGACTAGCGGGAGGAGAGACCCAGTACTTC. This codes for CASSESGGLAGGETQYF.

The genes are TRBV6-1 and TRBJ2-1; tentatively, D is TRBD2 (6 bases). Trimming shortened V by 7 bases and J by 10 bases, and 14 bases separated the two germline ends. The length of the CDR3 is 12 residues. From germline, CDR1 is MNHNS and CDR2 SASEGT. The CDR3, as DNA: TGTGCCAGCACTGAGGGGAGGCGGGAGCAGTTCTTC. Translation gives CASTEGRREQFF.

The chain has TRBV7-9 and TRBJ1-1; no firm D call. CDR3 length equals 17 residues. The V gene's germline CDR1 is SEHNR and CDR2 FQNEAQ (reference sequence). Between the trimmed V and J ends, which lost 5 bases and 0 bases, there was a span of 19 bases. In DNA form, the CDR3 reads TGTGCCAGCAGCCCCCGAGGTAAGCCGGAAATGAACACTGAAGCTTTCTTT. This gives the protein CASSPRGKPEMNTEAFF.

The V and J genes are TRBV5-4 and TRBJ2-5, with TRBD1 as a possible D gene (5 bases). CDR1 and CDR2 from the germline V gene are SGHNT and YYREEE (reference sequence). The V end was cut by 0 bases, the J end by 5 bases, with 11 bases between. The CDR3 has 14 residues. The CDR3 nucleotides read TGTGCCAGCAGCTTGGAGGGGTTCGGGGAGACCCAGTACTTC. It encodes CASSLEGFGETQYF.

The V and J genes are TRBV30 and TRBJ1-1; D is possibly TRBD1 (6 bases). The CDR3 consists of 12 residues. Deletions cut 1 base from V and 3 bases from J, with 6 bases between. Germline V lookup: CDR1 GTSNPN, CDR2 SVGIG (reference sequence). The CDR3 nucleotides read TGTGCCTGGAGTGCAGGGGACACTGAAGCTTTCTTT. It encodes CAWSAGDTEAFF.

The V and J genes are TRBV2 and TRBJ1-1; 7 nucleotides agree with TRBD1. Germline V gives CDR1 SNHLY, CDR2 FYNNEI. Germline trimming cut 7 bases from V and 6 bases from J; bases unmatched to any gene: 8. CDR3 length equals 13 residues. The CDR3 sequence: CASNRGGHAEAFF. The CDR3 DNA reads as TGTGCCAGCAACCGAGGGGGCCACGCTGAAGCTTTCTTT.

The J gene is TRBJ2-5, the V gene TRBV5-6; 7 bases fit TRBD1. After removal of 4 bases from V and 1 base from J, the junction contained 4 bases not matched to a gene. This CDR3 has 14 residues. Germline V gene sequence: CDR1 SGHDT, CDR2 YYEEEE. Here the CDR3 DNA reads TGTGCCAGCAGCCCAGGACAGGTCCAAGAGACCCAGTACTTC. This gives the protein CASSPGQVQETQYF. Full variable domain (rest looked up from reference TRBV5-6 and TRBJ2-5): DAGVTQSPTHLIKTRGQQVTLRCSPKSGHDTVSWYQQALGQGPQFIFQYYEEEERQRGNFPDRFSGHQFPNYSSELNVNALLLGDSALYLCASSPGQVQETQYFGPGTRLLVL.

V usage is TRBV12-1 and J usage is TRBJ1-3; no DNA check was done on the table's D call, TRBD1. TRBV12-1 is a pseudogene. The CDR3 has 17 residues. The CDR3 region is CASSFVVGRVYGNTIYF. Here the CDR3 DNA reads TGTGCCAGCAGCTTTGTGGTGGGGCGAGTGTATGGAAACACCATATATTTT.

The chain is built from TRBV27 and TRBJ1-6; no clear D gene. CDR3 length: 13 amino acids. Germline CDR1 reads MNHEY; CDR2 reads SMNVEV (reference sequence). V lost 5 bases and J 9 bases, leaving 11 bases between the germline ends. The CDR3 is CASSEGRSSPLHF. In DNA form, the CDR3 reads TGTGCCAGCAGTGAGGGAAGAAGTTCACCCCTCCACTTT.

This clone was seen only a few times. The rearrangement joins TRBV27 to TRBJ1-5, with D possibly TRBD1 on 6 matching bases. CDR3 size: 15 residues. Germline V gene lookup returns CDR1 MNHEY and CDR2 SMNVEV (reference sequence). V lost 0 bases to trimming and J lost 6 bases, with 12 bases between them. Here the CDR3 DNA reads TGTGCCAGCAGTTTATCGCTCACACAGGGTCAGCCCCAGCATTTT. Translated: CASSLSLTQGQPQHF.